This entry is about one TCR beta chain. This sample is drawn from a study of blood T cell repertoires in COVID-19. In the study overall: Italy, Spain and the United States were the sources of the convalescent and acute COVID-19 samples. PBMCs, B-cell-depleted T cells, or T cells provided the cDNA or gDNA that made up the material.

Germline loops: CDR1 SGHRS, CDR2 YFSETQ. CDR3 length: 15 residues. The V and J ends lost 0 bases and 0 bases respectively, with 7 bases between them. Per the authors' pipeline: It was from reference gene primer amplification that nucleated cell counts were estimated. The repertoire was sequenced with immunoSEQ multiplex PCR; TCRdb's copy has only in-frame clones and lacks some. V and J calls and clone size are copied from that table; D and trimming were computed from the DNA. The repertoire has about 190,000 clones, 70% to 80% of them found once; the top ten carry roughly 12%. The source material was peripheral blood. The rearrangement links TRBV5-1 to TRBJ1-3; the D is unclear. The clonotype originates from a woman aged 50 to 60 with acute or convalescent COVID-19. The CDR3 coding sequence is TGCGCCAGCAGCTTGGGGAGCCGCTCTGGAAACACCATATATTTT. Translating gives CASSLGSRSGNTIYF. The variable domain in full, completed from reference TRBV5-1 and TRBJ1-3, reads KAGVTQTPRYLIKTRGQQVTLSCSPISGHRSVSWYQQTPGQGLQFLFEYFSETQRNKGNFPGRFSGRQFSNSRSEMNVSTLELGDSALYLCASSLGSRSGNTIYFGEGSWLTVV.